This TCR beta chain came from a study of CD8 T cells in Susac syndrome. Germline V gene lookup returns CDR1 MGHRA and CDR2 YSYEKL. Trimming removed 4 bases from V and 0 bases from J, with 17 bases in between. This CDR3 region has 17 residues. Random hexamers primed reverse transcription of roughly 0.5 to 1 ug RNA. TCRdb used MiXCR to reprocess the immunoSEQ multiplex PCR reads, holding one entry per CDR3 protein. The data contain approximately 220,000 distinct CDR3 sequences, 80% to 95% of them singletons. The chain employs TRBV4-1 and TRBJ2-3; TRBD2 might be the D (6 bases). The clonotype originates from a human donor with multiple sclerosis. What was sequenced was CD8+ T cells from PBMCs. The CDR3 here is CASSPPGGSGSTDTQYF. The CDR3 DNA follows: TGCGCCAGCAGCCCCCCGGGTGGTAGCGGTAGCACAGATACGCAGTATTTT.